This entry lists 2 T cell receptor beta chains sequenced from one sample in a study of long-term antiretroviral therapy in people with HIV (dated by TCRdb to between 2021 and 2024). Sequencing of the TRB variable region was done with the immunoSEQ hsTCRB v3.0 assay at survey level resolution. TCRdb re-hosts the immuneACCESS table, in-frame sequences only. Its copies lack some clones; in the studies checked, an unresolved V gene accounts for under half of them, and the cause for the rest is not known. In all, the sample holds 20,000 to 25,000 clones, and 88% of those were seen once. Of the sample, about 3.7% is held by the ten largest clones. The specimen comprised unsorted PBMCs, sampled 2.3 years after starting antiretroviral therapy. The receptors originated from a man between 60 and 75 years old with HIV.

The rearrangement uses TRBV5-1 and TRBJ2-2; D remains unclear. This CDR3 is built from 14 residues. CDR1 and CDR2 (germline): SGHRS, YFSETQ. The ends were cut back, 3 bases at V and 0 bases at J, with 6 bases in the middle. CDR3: CASSSDSNTGELFF. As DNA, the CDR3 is TGCGCCAGCAGCTCTGATTCGAACACCGGGGAGCTGTTTTTT. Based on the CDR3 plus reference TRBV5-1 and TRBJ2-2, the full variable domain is KAGVTQTPRYLIKTRGQQVTLSCSPISGHRSVSWYQQTPGQGLQFLFEYFSETQRNKGNFPGRFSGRQFSNSRSEMNVSTLELGDSALYLCASSSDSNTGELFFGEGSRLTVL.

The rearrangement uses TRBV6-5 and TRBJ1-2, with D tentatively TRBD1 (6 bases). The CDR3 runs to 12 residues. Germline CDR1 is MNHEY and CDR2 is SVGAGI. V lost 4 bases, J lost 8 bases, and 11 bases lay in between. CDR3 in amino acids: CASSSTGLGYTF. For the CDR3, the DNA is TGTGCCAGCAGTTCTACAGGGTTAGGCTACACCTTC.